Reported below is one TCR beta chain. Many counts were recorded for this clonotype. This clone's antigen is unknown. No qualities accompany the bases; no much larger clone lies one base away. The record originates from a study of patients and donors after allogeneic stem cell transplantation (dated by TCRdb to the early 2020s). Between the V and J ends, shortened by 2 bases and 0 bases respectively, the junction contains 4 bases. The germline V gene specifies MNHNS as CDR1 and SASEGT as CDR2. The cysteine opens and the phenylalanine closes a CDR3 of 13 amino acids. Just the 39-base CDR3 DNA is kept, in frame starting at base 1. The library was generated by RT-PCR. Sequencer: NextSeq 550. TCRdb ran its own pipeline on the public reads, namely fastp trimming at Q25 and MiXCR clone calling, and kept in-frame beta chains. Identical CDR3 proteins give one entry, which carries the most common genes and DNA. This sample lists 30,000 to 35,000 distinct CDR3 sequences; about 6.5% were detected once. The ten largest clones represent about a third of the sample.

The rearrangement joined TRBV6-1 to TRBJ1-1, with an unclear D gene assignment. The specimen was blood, either unsorted or a sorted T cell fraction (not recorded which). This receptor was identified in a human donor who was either an allogeneic HSCT recipient or a stem cell or donor lymphocyte infusion donor (not recorded which). It is not recorded whose cells these are; they may come from a transplant donor. The DNA sequence is as follows: TGTGCCAGCAGTGAAACTCTGAACACTGAAGCTTTCTTT. This gives the protein CASSETLNTEAFF.